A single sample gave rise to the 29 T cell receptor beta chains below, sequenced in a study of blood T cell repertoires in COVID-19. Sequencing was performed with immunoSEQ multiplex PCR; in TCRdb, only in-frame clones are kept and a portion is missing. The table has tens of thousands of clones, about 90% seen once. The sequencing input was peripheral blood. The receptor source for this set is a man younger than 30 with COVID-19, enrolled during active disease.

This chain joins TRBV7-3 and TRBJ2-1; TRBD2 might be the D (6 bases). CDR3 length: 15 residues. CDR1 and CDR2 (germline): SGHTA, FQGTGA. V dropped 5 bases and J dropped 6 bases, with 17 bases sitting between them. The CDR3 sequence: CASSPGARVFNEQFF. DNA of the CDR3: TGTGCCAGCAGCCCGGGAGCCCGAGTTTTCAATGAGCAGTTCTTC.

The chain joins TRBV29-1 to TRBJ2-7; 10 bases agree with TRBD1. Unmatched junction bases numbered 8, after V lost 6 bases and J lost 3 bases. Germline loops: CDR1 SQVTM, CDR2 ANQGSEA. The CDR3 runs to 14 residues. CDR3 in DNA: TGCAGCGTCGGAAAGGGACAGGGGTTCTACGAGCAGTACTTC. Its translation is CSVGKGQGFYEQYF.

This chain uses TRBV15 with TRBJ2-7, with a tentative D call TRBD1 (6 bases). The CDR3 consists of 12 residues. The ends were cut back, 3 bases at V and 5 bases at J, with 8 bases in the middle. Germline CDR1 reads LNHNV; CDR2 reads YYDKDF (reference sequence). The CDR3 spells CATSRGTNEQYF. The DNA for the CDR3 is TGTGCCACCAGCAGGGGGACAAACGAGCAGTACTTC.

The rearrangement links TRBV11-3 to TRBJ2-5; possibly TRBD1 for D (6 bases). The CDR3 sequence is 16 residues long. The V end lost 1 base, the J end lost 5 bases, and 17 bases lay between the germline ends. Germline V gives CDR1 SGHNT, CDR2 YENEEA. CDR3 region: CASSLGVNRARETQYF. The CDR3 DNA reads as TGTGCCAGCAGCTTAGGGGTGAACAGGGCGAGGGAGACCCAGTACTTC.

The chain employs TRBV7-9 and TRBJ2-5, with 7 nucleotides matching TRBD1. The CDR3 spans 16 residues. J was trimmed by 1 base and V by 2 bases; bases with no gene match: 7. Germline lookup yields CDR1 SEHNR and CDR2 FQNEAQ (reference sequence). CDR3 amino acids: CASSLLTGLGQETQYF. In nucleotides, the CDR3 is TGTGCCAGCAGCTTACTGACAGGGTTAGGCCAAGAGACCCAGTACTTC.

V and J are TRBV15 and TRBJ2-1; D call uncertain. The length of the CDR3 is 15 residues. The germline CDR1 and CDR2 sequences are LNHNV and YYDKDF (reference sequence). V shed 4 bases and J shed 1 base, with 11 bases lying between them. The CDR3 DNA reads TGTGCCACCAGCAAAACTCCGCTTTCCTACAATGAGCAGTTCTTC. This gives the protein CATSKTPLSYNEQFF.

The CDR3 nucleotides are TGTGCCACCAGTGCTCTTGGGGAAGGAGGCAAAAACATTCAGTACTTC. It is translated as CATSALGEGGKNIQYF. The chain recombines TRBV24-1 with TRBJ2-4, with D perhaps matching TRBD2 (5 bases). The CDR3 consists of 16 residues. Germline assignment: CDR1 KGHDR and CDR2 SFDVKD. V was pared by 5 bases and J by 3 bases, with 16 bases between.

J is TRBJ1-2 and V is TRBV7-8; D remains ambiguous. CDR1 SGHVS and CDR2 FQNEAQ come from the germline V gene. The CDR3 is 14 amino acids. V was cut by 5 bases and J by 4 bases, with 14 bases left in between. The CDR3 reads CASSQDRAGYGYTF. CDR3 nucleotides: TGTGCCAGCAGCCAGGACCGGGCGGGCTATGGCTACACCTTC.

DNA of the CDR3: TGTGCCAGCAGTGAGGGACAGGGGGCAAGGTACGAGCAGTACTTC. This sequence encodes CASSEGQGARYEQYF. The chain combines TRBV2 with TRBJ2-7, with TRBD1 matching over 12 bases. The germline V gene has CDR1 SNHLY and CDR2 FYNNEI. J lost 4 bases, V lost 3 bases, and 4 bases had no gene match. The CDR3 covers 15 residues.

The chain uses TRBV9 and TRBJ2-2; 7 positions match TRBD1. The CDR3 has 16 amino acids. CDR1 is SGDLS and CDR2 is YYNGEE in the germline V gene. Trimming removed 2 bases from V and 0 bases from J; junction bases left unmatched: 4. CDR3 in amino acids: CASSVVGTANTGELFF. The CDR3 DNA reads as TGTGCCAGCAGCGTTGTCGGGACAGCGAACACCGGGGAGCTGTTTTTT.

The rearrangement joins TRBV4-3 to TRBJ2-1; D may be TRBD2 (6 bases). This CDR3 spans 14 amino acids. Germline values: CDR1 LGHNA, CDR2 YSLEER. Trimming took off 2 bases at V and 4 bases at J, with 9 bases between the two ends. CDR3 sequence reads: CASSQWRDYNEQFF. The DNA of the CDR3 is TGCGCCAGCAGCCAATGGCGGGATTACAATGAGCAGTTCTTC.

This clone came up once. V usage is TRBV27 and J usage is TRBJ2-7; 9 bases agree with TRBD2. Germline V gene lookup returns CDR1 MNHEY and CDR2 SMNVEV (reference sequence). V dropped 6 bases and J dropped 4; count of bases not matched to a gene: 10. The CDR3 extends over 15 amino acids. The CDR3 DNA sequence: TGTGCCAGCAGCCGGGCGGGGGGGGCGGATTACGAGCAGTACTTC. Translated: CASSRAGGADYEQYF.

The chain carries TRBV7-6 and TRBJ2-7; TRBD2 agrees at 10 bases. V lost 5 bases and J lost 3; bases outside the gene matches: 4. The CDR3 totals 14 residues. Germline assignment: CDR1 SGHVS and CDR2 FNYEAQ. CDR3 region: CASSRTSGYYEQYF. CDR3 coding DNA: TGTGCCAGCAGCCGGACTAGCGGCTACTACGAGCAGTACTTC.

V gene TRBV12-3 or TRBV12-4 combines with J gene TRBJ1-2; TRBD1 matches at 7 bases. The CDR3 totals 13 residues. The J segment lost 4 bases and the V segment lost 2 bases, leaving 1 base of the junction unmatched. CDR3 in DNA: TGTGCCAGCAGTTTACAGGGGGTCTATGGCTACACCTTC. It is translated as CASSLQGVYGYTF.

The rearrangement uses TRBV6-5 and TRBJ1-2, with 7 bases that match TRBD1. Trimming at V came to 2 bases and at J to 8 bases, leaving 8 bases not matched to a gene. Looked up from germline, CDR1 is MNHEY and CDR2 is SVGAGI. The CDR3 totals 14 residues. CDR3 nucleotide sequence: TGTGCCAGCAGTTACGGACACAGGGGAGGCGGCTACACCTTC. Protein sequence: CASSYGHRGGGYTF.

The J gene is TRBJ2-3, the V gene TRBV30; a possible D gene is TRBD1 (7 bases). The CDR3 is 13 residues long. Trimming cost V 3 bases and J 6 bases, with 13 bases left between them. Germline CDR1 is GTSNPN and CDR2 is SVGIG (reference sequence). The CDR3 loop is CAWRAQGRDTQYF. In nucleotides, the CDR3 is TGTGCCTGGAGGGCACAGGGGAGGGATACGCAGTATTTT.

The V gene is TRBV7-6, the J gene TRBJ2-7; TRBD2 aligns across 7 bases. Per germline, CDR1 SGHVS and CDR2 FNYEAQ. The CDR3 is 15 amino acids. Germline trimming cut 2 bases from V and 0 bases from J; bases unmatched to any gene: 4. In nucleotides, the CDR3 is TGTGCCAGCAGCTTATCTACTAGCGCCTCCTACGAGCAGTACTTC. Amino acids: CASSLSTSASYEQYF.

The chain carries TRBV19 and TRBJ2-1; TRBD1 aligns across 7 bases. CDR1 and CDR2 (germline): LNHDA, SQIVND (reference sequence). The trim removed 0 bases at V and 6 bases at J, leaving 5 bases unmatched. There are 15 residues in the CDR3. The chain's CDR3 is CASSIEGGYSNEQFF. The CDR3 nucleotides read TGTGCCAGTAGTATAGAAGGGGGCTACTCCAATGAGCAGTTCTTC.

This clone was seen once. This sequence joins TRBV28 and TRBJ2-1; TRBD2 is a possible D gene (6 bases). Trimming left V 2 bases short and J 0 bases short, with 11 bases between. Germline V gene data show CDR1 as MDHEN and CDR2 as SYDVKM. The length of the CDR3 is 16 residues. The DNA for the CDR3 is TGTGCCAGCAGTTTAGTAGCGGAACTCTCCTACAATGAGCAGTTCTTC. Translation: CASSLVAELSYNEQFF.

DNA of the CDR3: TGTGCCAGCAGCGTAGGGACAGGGGTAACCGAGCAGTACTTC. Its translation is CASSVGTGVTEQYF. The chain combines TRBV9 with TRBJ2-7; 9 positions agree with TRBD1. In germline, CDR1 is SGDLS, CDR2 YYNGEE. The CDR3 covers 14 residues. V was clipped by 0 bases and J by 6 bases; unmatched bases: 4.

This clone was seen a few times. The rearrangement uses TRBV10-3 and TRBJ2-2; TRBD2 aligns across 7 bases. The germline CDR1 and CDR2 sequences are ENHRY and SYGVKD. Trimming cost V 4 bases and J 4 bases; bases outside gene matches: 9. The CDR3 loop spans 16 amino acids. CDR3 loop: CAISVPSGSATGELFF. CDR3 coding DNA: TGTGCCATCAGTGTGCCTAGCGGCTCGGCCACCGGGGAGCTGTTTTTT.

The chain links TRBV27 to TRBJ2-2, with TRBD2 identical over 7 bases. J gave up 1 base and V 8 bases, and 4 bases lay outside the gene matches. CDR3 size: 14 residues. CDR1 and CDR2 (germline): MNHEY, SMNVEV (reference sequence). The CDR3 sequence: CASGGDGNTGELFF. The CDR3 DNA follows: TGTGCCAGCGGGGGGGACGGGAACACCGGGGAGCTGTTTTTT.

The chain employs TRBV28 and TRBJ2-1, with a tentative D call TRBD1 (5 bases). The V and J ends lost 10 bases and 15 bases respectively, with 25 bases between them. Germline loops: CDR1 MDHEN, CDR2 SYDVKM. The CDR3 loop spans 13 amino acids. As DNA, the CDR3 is TGTGCCACCAAGTCTGGGTGGGGCAGGGATCCGTTCTTC. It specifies CATKSGWGRDPFF.

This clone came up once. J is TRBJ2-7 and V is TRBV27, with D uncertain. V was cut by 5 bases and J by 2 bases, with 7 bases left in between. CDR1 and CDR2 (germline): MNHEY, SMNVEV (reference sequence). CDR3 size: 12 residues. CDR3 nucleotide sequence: TGTGCCAGCAGTGCGAGAACCTACGAGCAGTACTTC. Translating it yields CASSARTYEQYF.

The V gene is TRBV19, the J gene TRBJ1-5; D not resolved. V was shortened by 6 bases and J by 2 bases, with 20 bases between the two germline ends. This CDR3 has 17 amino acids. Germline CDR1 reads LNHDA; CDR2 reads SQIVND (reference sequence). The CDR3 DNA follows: TGTGCCAGTAGCCTATTCGCGGGAGGAGTCGGCAATCAGCCCCAGCATTTT. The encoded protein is CASSLFAGGVGNQPQHF.

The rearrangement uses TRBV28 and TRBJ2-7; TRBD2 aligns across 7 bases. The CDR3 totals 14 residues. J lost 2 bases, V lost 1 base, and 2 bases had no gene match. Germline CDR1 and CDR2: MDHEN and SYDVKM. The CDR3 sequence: CASSLFRGAYEQYF. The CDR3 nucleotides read TGTGCCAGCAGTTTATTTCGGGGGGCCTACGAGCAGTACTTC.

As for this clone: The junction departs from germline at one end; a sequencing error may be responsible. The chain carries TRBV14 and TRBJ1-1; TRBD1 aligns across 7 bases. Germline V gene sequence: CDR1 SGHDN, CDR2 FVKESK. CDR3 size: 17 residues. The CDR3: CASSQGSTGVVNTEAFF. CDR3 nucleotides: TGTGCCAGCAGTCAAGGAAGTACAGGGGTCGTGAACACTGAAGCTTTCTTT.

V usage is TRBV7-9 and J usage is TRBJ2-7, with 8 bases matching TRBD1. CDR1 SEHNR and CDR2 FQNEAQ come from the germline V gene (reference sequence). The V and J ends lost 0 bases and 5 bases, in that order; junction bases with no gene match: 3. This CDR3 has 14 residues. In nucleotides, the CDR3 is TGTGCCAGCAGCTTAGCGGACAGGGTGGACGAGCAGTACTTC. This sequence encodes CASSLADRVDEQYF. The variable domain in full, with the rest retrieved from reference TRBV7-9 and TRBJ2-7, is DTGVSQNPRHKITKRGQNVTFRCDPISEHNRLYWYRQTLGQGPEFLTYFQNEAQLEKSRLLSDRFSAERPKGSFSTLEIQRTEQGDSAMYLCASSLADRVDEQYFGPGTRLTVT.

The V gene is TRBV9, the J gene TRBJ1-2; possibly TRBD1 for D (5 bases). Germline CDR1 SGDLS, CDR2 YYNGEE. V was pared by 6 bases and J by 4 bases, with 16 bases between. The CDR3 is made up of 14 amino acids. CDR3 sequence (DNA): TGTGCCAGCAAGCGCCCAGGGCAGTTCTATGGCTACACCTTC. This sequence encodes CASKRPGQFYGYTF.